This T cell receptor beta chain appears in the sequencing data of a study of identical twins. This clonotype was detected only a few times. The CDR3 sequence is 14 residues long. Looked up from germline, CDR1 is DFQATT and CDR2 is SNEGSKA (reference sequence). Trimming cost V 0 bases and J 4 bases, with 13 bases left between them. TCRdb re-called the 5' RACE reads through MiXCR, storing one row per CDR3 protein. Altogether roughly 350,000 distinct CDR3 sequences are present, approximately 8.7% being singletons, with the ten largest covering roughly 8.9%. The specimen sequenced was naive T cells sorted from blood. The origin of this receptor is a woman in her forties or fifties in good health. This chain links TRBV20-1 with TRBJ2-7; D may match TRBD1 or TRBD2 (6 bases each). The CDR3 spells CSARDPGAEYEQYF. The DNA of the CDR3 is TGCAGTGCTAGAGATCCGGGGGCGGAGTACGAGCAGTACTTC.